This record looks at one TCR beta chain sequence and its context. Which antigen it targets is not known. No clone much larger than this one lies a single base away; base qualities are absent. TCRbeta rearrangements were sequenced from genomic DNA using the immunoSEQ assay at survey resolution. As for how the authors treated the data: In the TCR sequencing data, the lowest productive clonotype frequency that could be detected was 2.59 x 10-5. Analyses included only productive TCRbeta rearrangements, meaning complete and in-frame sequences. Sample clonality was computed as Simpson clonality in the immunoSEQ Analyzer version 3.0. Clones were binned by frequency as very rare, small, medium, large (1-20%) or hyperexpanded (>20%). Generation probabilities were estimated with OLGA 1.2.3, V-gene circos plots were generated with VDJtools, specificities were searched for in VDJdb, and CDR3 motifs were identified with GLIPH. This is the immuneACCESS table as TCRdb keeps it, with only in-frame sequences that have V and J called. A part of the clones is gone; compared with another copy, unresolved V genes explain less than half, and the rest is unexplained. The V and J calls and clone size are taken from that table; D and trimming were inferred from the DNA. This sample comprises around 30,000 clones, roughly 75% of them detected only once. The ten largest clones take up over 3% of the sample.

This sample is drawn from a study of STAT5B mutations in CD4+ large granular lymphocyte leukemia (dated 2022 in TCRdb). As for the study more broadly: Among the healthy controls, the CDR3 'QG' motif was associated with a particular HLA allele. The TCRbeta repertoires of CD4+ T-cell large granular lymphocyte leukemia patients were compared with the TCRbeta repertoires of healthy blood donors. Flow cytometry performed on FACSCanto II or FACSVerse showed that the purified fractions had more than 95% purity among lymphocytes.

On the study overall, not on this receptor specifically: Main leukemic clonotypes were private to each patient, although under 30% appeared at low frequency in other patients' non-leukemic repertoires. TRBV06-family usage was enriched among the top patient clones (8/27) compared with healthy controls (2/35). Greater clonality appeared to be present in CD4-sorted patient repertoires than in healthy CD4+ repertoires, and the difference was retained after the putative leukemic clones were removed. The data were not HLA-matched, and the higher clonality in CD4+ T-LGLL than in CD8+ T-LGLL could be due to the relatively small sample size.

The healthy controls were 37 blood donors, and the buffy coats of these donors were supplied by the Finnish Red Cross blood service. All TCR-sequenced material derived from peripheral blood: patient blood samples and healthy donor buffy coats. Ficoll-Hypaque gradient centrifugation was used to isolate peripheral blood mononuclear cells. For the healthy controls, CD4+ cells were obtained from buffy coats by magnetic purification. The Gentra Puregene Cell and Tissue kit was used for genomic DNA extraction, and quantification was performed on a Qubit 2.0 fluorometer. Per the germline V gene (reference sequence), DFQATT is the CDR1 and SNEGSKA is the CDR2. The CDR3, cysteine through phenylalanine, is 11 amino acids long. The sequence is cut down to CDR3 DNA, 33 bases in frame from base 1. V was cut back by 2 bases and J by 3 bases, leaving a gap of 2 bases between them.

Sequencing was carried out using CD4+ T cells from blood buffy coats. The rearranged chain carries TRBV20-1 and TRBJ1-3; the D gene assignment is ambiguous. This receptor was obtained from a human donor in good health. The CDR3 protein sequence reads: CSARFGNTIYF. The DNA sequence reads TGCAGTGCTAGATTTGGAAACACCATATATTTT.